This T cell receptor (beta chain) was found in a study of shared clonotypes between healthy human individuals. The data were produced by immunoSEQ multiplex PCR, yet TCRdb's version contains in-frame clones alone and is incomplete. Here the sample spans some 2.1 million clones, 90% to 95% being singletons. Germline CDR1 LNHDA, CDR2 SQIVND (reference sequence). V lost 3 bases to trimming and J lost 5 bases, with 14 bases between them. This CDR3 spans 15 amino acids. The source material was naive CD4+ T cells sorted from blood. Documented subset: CD45RA+ positively selected. The TCR sequence derives from a man between 18 and 29 years old in good health. This chain uses TRBV19 with TRBJ2-1; the D call may be TRBD1 or TRBD2 (5 bases each). The CDR3: CASSIIVGRNNEQFF. The CDR3 DNA reads TGTGCCAGTAGTATTATAGTGGGACGGAACAATGAGCAGTTCTTC.